This T cell receptor (beta chain) was captured by sequencing in a study of T cells in Graves' hyperthyroidism and ophthalmopathy. This clonotype has just a few counts. Amplified TCR beta CDR3 regions came from RNA transcripts. With the HTBI primer set, the TCR CDR3 went through a first round of RT-PCR. TCRdb analysed the multiplex PCR reads with MiXCR anew, one entry per CDR3 protein. The sample has about 300,000 distinct CDR3 sequences, about 19% seen once. Germline loops: CDR1 SGHDT, CDR2 YYEEEE. After removal of 2 bases from V and 4 bases from J, the junction contained 3 bases not matched to a gene. The CDR3 runs 15 residues.

V is TRBV5-6 and J is TRBJ2-1; the match to TRBD1 covers 10 bases. Source material: blood. The receptor was isolated from a man in his forties or fifties with Graves' ophthalmopathy. Here the CDR3 DNA reads TGTGCCAGCAGCTTTAGGACAGGGGGTTACAATGAGCAGTTCTTC. Protein: CASSFRTGGYNEQFF.